Given below is one T cell receptor beta chain in context. These data are taken from a study of OX40 agonist ivuxolimab in advanced cancers. CDR3 length equals 11 residues. Germline V gene lookup returns CDR1 DFQATT and CDR2 SNEGSKA (reference sequence). V was clipped by 3 bases and J by 5 bases, with 5 bases between them. The repertoire was sequenced with immunoSEQ multiplex PCR; TCRdb's copy has only in-frame clones and lacks some. The sample yields 68,000 or so clones, roughly 84% seen once. The specimen comprised CD4+ or CD8+ T cells sorted from blood, sampled in a trial of the OX40 agonist ivuxolimab. This clonotype was sampled from an adult with an advanced solid tumor such as melanoma, head and neck, liver or kidney cancer. The V call is TRBV20-1, the J call TRBJ1-5; D unclear. In DNA, the CDR3 is TGCAGTGCTAGTGGTCATCAGCCCCAGCATTTT. This translates into CSASGHQPQHF.